This T cell receptor (beta chain) was documented in a study of human T cells and chemical hapten exposure. A single record per CDR3 protein comes from TCRdb applying MiXCR to the RACE reads. Of roughly 30,000 distinct CDR3 sequences in the sample, 7% to 8.5% are singletons; the top ten hold approximately 9.9%. Ten or more counts support this clonotype. Time point specified: healthy volunteer bleed at 2 weeks. Extraction yielded total RNA from whole blood (unfractionated). The germline V gene encodes CDR1 MNHNY and CDR2 SVGAGI (reference sequence). This CDR3 has 16 amino acids. Trimming removed 5 bases from V and 1 base from J; junction bases left unmatched: 8.

The chain links TRBV6-6 to TRBJ2-3; 8 nucleotides line up with TRBD2. The sample consisted of whole blood. The clonotype originates from a human donor in good health. Some clones in this sample may be carry-over from other donors' samples. CDR3 in DNA: TGTGCCAGCAGTATCCCGACTAGCGAACGCACAGATACGCAGTATTTT. It yields the protein CASSIPTSERTDTQYF.